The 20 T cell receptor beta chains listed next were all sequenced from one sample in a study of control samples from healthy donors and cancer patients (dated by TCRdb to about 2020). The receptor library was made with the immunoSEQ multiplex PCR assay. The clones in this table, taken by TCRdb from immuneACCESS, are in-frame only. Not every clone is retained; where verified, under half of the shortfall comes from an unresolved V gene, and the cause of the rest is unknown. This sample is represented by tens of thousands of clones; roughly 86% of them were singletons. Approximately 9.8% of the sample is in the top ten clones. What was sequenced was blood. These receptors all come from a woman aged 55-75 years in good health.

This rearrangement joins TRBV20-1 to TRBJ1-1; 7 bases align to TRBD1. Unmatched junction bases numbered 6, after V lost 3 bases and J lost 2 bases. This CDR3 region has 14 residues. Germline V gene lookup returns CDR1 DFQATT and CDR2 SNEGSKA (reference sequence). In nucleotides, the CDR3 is TGCAGTGCTAGTCGACAGGGAGGAAACACTGAAGCTTTCTTT. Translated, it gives CSASRQGGNTEAFF.

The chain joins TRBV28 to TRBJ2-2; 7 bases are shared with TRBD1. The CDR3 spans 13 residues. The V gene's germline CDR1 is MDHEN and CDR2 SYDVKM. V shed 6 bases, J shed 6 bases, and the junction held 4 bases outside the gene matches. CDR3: CASRLDRAGELFF. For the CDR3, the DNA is TGTGCCAGCAGATTAGACAGGGCCGGGGAGCTGTTTTTT.

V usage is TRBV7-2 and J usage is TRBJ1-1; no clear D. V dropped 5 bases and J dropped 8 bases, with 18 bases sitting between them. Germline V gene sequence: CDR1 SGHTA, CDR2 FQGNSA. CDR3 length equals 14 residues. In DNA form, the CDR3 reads TGTGCCAGCAGCCCGGATCCGGGTCCACCAGAAGCTTTCTTT. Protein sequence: CASSPDPGPPEAFF.

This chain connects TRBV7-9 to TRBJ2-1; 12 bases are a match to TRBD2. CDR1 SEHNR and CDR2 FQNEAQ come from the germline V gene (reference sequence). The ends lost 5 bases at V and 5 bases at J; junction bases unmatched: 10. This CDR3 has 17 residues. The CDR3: CASSPRPSGRANNEQFF. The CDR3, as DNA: TGTGCCAGCAGCCCCCGCCCTAGCGGGAGGGCCAACAATGAGCAGTTCTTC.

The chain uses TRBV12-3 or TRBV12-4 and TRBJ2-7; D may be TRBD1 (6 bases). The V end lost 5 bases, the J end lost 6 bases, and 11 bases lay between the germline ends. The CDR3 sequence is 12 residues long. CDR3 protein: CASSLQGFEQYF. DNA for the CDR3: TGTGCCAGCAGTCTCCAGGGGTTCGAGCAGTACTTC.

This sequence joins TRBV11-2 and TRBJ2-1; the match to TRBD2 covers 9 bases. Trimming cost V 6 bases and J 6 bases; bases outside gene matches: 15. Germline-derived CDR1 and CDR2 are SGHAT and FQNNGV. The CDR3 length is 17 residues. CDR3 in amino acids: CASRPTGRGLASNEQFF. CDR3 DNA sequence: TGTGCCAGCAGACCAACAGGGAGGGGACTAGCCAGCAATGAGCAGTTCTTC.

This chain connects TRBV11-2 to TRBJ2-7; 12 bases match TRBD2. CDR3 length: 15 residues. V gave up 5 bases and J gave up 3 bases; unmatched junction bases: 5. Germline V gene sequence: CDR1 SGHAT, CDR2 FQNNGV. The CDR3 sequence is CASSRGLAGYYEQYF. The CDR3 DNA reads TGTGCCAGCAGCCGTGGACTAGCGGGGTACTACGAGCAGTACTTC.

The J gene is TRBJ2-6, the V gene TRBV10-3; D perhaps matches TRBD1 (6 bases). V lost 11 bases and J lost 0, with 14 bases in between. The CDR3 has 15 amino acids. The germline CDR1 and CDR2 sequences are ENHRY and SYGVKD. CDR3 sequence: CAARGLSSGANVLTF. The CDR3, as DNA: TGTGCCGCCAGGGGTCTGAGCTCTGGGGCCAACGTCCTGACTTTC.

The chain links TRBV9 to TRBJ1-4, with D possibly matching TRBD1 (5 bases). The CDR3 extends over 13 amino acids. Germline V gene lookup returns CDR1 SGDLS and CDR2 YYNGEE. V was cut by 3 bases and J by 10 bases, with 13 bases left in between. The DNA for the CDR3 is TGTGCCAGCAGCGCAGGGAATCGGGGAAAACTGTTTTTT. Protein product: CASSAGNRGKLFF. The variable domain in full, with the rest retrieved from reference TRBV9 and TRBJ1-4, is DSGVTQTPKHLITATGQRVTLRCSPRSGDLSVYWYQQSLDQGLQFLIQYYNGEERAKGNILERFSAQQFPDLHSELNLSSLELGDSALYFCASSAGNRGKLFFGSGTQLSVL.

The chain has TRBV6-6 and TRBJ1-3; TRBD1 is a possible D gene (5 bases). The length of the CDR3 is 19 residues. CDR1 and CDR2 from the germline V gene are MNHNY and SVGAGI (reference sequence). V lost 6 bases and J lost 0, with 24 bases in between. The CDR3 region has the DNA TGTGCCAGCAGCTTGGGGCCCACTAATGCCTTTTACTCTGGAAACACCATATATTTT. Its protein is CASSLGPTNAFYSGNTIYF.

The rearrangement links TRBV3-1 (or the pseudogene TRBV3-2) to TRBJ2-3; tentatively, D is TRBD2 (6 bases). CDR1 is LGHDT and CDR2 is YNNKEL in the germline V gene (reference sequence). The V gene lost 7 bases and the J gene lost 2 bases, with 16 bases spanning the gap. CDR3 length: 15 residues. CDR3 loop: CASKSRDLITDTQYF. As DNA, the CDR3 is TGTGCCAGCAAAAGCCGGGACTTGATCACAGATACGCAGTATTTT.

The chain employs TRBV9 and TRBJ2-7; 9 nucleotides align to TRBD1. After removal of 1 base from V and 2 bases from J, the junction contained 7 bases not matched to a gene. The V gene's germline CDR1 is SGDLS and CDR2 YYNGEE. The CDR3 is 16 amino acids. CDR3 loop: CASSVSTGTGTYEQYF. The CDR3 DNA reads TGTGCCAGCAGCGTATCGACCGGGACAGGGACCTACGAGCAGTACTTC.

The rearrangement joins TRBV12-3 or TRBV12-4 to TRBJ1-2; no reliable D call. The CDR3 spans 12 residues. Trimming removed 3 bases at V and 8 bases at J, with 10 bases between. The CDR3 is CASSFPPAGYTF. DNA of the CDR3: TGTGCCAGCAGTTTCCCGCCTGCGGGCTACACCTTC.

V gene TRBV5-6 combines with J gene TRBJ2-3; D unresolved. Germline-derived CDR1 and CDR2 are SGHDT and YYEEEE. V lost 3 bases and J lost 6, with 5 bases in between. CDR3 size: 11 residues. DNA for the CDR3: TGTGCCAGCAGCTCCCTGGATACGCAGTATTTT. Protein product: CASSSLDTQYF. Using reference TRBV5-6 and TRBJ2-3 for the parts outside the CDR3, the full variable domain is DAGVTQSPTHLIKTRGQQVTLRCSPKSGHDTVSWYQQALGQGPQFIFQYYEEEERQRGNFPDRFSGHQFPNYSSELNVNALLLGDSALYLCASSSLDTQYFGPGTRLTVL.

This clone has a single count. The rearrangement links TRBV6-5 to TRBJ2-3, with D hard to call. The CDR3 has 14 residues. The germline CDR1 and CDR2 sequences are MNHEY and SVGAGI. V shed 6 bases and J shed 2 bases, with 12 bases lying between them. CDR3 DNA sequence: TGTGCCAGCAGATCCAACGGTGACACAGATACGCAGTATTTT. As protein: CASRSNGDTDTQYF.

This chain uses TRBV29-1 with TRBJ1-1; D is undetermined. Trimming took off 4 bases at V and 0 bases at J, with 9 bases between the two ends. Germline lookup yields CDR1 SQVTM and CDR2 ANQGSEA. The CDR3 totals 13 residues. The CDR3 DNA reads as TGCAGCGTTGTTTCGGGGATGAACACTGAAGCTTTCTTT. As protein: CSVVSGMNTEAFF.

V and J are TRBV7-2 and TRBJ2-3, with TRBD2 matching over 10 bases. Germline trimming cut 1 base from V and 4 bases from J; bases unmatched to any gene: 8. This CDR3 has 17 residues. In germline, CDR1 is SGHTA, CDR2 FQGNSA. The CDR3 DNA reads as TGTGCCAGCAGCTTAGGGTTAGCGGGGGGCCTCGCAGATACGCAGTATTTT. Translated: CASSLGLAGGLADTQYF. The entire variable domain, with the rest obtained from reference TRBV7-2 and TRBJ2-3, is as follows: GAGVSQSPSNKVTEKGKDVELRCDPISGHTALYWYRQSLGQGLEFLIYFQGNSAPDKSGLPSDRFSAERTGGSVSTLTIQRTQQEDSAVYLCASSLGLAGGLADTQYFGPGTRLTVL.

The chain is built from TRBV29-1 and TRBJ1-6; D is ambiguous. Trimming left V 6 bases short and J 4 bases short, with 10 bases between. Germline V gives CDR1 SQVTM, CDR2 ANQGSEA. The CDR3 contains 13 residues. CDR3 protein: CSVKGSYNSPLHF. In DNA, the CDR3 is TGCAGCGTGAAAGGGAGTTATAATTCACCCCTCCACTTT. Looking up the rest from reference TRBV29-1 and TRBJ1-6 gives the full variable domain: SAVISQKPSRDICQRGTSLTIQCQVDSQVTMMFWYRQQPGQSLTLIATANQGSEATYESGFVIDKFPISRPNLTFSTLTVSNMSPEDSSIYLCSVKGSYNSPLHFGNGTRLTVT.

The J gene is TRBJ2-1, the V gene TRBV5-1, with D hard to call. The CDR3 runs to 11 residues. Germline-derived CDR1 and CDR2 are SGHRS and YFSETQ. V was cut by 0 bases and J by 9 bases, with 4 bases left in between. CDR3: CASSLGGEQFF. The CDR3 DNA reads TGCGCCAGCAGCTTGGGTGGTGAGCAGTTCTTC.

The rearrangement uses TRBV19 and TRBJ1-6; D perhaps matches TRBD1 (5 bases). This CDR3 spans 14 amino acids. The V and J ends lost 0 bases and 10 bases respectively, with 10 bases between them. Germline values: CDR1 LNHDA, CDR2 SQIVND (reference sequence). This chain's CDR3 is CASSIEHRYSPLHF. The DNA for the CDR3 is TGTGCCAGTAGTATAGAGCACAGGTACTCACCCCTCCACTTT. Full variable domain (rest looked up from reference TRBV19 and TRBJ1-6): DGGITQSPKYLFRKEGQNVTLSCEQNLNHDAMYWYRQDPGQGLRLIYYSQIVNDFQKGDIAEGYSVSREKKESFPLTVTSAQKNPTAFYLCASSIEHRYSPLHFGNGTRLTVT.